The sequence of this TCR beta chain was determined in a study of post-analysis software for immune sequencing data. The CDR3 totals 14 residues. Trimming removed 0 bases from V and 11 bases from J, with 19 bases in between. The germline gives CDR1 SQVTM, CDR2 ANQGSEA. Libraries were made from TCR beta cDNA, and they carried unique molecular identifiers. cDNA molecules numbering some 500,000 came from approximately 1 to 10 million T cells. One entry per CDR3 protein results from TCRdb running MiXCR on the PCR reads. This table holds hundreds of thousands of distinct CDR3 sequences, 55% to 60% found once. Whole-study results and caveats: Elevated frequency relative to controls characterized roughly five TRBV segments in patients, TRBV5-6, TRBV5-1 and TRBV20-1 among them. Diversity measured as normalized Chao1 was significantly lower in multiple sclerosis patients than in controls. Same-batch samples co-clustered strongly by F measure.

As for this clonotype: Antigen unknown.

The V gene is TRBV29-1, the J gene TRBJ2-5; D may be TRBD1 or TRBD2 (5 bases each). Sequenced sample: blood. This clonotype was sampled from a girl aged 2 to 10 with multiple sclerosis. This CDR3 reads CSVEEGTAGNEQYF. In DNA, the CDR3 is TGCAGCGTTGAAGAGGGGACCGCGGGCAATGAGCAGTACTTC.